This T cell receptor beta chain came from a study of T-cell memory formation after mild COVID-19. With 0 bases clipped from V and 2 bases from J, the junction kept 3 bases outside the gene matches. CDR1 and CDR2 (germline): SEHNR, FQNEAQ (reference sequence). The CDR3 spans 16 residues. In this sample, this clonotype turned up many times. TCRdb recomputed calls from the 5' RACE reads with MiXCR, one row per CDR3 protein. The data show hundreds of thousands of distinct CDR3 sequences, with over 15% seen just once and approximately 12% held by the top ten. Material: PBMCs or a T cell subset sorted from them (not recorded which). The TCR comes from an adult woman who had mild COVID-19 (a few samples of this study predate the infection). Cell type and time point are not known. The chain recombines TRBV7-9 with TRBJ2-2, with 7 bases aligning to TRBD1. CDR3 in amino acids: CASSLAGTANTGELFF. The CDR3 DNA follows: TGTGCCAGCAGCTTAGCCGGGACAGCAAACACCGGGGAGCTGTTTTTT.